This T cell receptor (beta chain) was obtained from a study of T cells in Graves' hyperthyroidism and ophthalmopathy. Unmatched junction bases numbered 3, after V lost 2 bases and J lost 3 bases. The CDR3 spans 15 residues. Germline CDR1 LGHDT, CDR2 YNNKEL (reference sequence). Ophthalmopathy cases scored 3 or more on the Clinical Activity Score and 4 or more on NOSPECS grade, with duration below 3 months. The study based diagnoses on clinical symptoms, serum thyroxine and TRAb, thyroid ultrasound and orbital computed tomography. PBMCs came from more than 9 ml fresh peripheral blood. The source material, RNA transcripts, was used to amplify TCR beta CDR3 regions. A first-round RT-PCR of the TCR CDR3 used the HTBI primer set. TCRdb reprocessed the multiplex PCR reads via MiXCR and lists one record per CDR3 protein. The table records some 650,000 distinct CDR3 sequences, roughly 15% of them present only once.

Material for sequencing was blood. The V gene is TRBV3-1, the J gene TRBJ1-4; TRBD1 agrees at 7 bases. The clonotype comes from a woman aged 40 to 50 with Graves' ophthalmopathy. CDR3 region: CASSQRGLPNEKLFF. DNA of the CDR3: TGTGCCAGCAGCCAAAGGGGGCTGCCTAATGAAAAACTGTTTTTT.